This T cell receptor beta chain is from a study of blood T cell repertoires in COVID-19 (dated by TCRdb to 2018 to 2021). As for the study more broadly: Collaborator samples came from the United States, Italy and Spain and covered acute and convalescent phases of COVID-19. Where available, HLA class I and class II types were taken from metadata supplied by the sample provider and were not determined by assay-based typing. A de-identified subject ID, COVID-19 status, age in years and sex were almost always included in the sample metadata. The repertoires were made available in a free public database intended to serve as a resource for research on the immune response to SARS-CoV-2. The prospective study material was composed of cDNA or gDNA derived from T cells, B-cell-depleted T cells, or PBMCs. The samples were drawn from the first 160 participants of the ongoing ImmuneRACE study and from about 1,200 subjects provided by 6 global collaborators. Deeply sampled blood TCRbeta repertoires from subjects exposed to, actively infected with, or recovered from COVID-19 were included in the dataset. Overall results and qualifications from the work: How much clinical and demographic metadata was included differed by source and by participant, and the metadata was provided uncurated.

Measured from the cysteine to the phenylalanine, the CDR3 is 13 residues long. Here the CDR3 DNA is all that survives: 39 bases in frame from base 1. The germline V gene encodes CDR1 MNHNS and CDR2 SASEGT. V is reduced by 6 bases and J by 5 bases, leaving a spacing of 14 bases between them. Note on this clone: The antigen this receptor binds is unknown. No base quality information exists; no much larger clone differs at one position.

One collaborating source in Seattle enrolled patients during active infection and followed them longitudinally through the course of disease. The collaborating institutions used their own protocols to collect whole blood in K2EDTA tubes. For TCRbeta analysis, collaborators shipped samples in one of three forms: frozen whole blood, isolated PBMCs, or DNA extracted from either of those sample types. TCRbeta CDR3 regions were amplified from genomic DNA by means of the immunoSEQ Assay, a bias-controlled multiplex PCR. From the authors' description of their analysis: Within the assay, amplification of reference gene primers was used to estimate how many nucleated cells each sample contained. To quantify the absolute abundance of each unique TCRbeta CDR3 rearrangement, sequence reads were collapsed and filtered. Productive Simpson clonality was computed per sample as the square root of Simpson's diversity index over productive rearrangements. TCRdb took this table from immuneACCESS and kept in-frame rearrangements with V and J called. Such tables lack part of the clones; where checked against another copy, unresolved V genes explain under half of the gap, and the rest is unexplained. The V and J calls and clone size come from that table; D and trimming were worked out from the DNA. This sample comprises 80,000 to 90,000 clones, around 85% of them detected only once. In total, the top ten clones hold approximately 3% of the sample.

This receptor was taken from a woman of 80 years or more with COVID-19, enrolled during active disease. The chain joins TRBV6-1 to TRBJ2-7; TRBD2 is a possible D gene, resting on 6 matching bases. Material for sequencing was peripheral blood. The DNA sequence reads TGTGCCAGCAGCCTAGCGTACAGCCACGAGCAGTACTTC. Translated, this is CASSLAYSHEQYF.